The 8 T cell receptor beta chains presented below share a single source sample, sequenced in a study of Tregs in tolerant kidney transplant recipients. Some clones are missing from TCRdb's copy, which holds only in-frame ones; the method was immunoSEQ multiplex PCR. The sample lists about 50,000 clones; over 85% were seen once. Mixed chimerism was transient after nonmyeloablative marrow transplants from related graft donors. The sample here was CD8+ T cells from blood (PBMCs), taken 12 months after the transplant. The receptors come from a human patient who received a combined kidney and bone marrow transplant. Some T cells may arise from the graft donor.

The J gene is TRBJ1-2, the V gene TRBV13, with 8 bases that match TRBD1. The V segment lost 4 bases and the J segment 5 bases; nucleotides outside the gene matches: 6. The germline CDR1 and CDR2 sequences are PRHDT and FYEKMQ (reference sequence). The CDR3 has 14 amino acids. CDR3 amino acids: CASSSDRELYGYTF. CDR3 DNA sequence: TGTGCCAGCAGCTCGGACAGGGAACTATATGGCTACACCTTC. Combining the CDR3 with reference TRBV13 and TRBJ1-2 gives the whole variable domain AAGVIQSPRHLIKEKRETATLKCYPIPRHDTVYWYQQGPGQDPQFLISFYEKMQSDKGSIPDRFSAQQFSDYHSELNMSSLELGDSALYFCASSSDRELYGYTFGSGTRLTVV.

The CDR3: CASSESGRAGETQYF. CDR3 coding DNA: TGTGCCAGCAGCGAGAGCGGGAGGGCCGGTGAGACCCAGTACTTC. The gene calls are TRBV21-1 and TRBJ2-5; TRBD2 is the table's D call and was not checked against the DNA. TRBV21-1 is marked as a pseudogene. The CDR3 is 15 residues long.

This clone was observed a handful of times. Written as DNA, the CDR3 is TGTGCCAGCAGCCTCACGGGAGAGAATGAAAAACTGTTTTTT. This sequence encodes CASSLTGENEKLFF. The chain is built from TRBV14 and TRBJ1-4, with no clear D. Trimming took off 4 bases at V and 5 bases at J, with 11 bases between the two ends. Germline lookup yields CDR1 SGHDN and CDR2 FVKESK. The CDR3 spans 14 residues.

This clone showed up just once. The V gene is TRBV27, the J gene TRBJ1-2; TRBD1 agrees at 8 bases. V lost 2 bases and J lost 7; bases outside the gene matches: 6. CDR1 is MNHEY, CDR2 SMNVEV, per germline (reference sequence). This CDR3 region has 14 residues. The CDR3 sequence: CASSLTGGSSGYTF. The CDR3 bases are TGTGCCAGCAGTTTAACAGGGGGTTCGTCTGGCTACACCTTC.

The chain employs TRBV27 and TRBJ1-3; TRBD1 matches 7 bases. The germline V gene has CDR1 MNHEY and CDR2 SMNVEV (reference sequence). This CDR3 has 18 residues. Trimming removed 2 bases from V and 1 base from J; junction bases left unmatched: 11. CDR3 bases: TGTGCCAGCAGTTTACAGGGACCCGGGACAGTGTCTGGAAACACCATATATTTT. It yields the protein CASSLQGPGTVSGNTIYF.

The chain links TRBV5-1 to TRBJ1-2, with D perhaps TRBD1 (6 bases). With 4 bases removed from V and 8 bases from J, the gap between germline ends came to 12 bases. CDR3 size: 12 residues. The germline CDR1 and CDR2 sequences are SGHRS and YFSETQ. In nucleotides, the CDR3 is TGCGCCAGCAGCCTAGGGGGAATGGGCTACACCTTC. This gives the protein CASSLGGMGYTF.

In DNA, the CDR3 is TGTGCCAGCAGTTACAGGGCGGGCGAGCAGTACTTC. Its protein product is CASSYRAGEQYF. The rearrangement links TRBV6-5 to TRBJ2-7; the D gene is possibly TRBD2 (5 bases). The CDR3 runs to 12 residues. Germline V gene sequence: CDR1 MNHEY, CDR2 SVGAGI. The V end lost 2 bases, the J end lost 6 bases, and 8 bases lay between the germline ends.

Written as DNA, the CDR3 is TGTGCCAGTAGTATAGGTGGACTTGCCTACGAGCAGTACTTC. Protein product: CASSIGGLAYEQYF. This chain uses TRBV19 with TRBJ2-5; D possibly corresponds to TRBD2 (5 bases). The J call may be wrong; the DNA end is better matched by TRBJ2-7. The V gene's germline CDR1 is LNHDA and CDR2 SQIVND (reference sequence). There are 14 residues in the CDR3.